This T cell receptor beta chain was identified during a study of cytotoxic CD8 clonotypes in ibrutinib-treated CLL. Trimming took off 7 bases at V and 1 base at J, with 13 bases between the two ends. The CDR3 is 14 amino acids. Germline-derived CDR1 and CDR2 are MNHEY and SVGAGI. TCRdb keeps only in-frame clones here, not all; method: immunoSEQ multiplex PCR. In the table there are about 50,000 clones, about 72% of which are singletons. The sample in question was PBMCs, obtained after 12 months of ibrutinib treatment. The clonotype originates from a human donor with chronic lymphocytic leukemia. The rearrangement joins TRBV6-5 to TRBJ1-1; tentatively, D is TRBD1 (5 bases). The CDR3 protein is CASTTRGTNTEAFF. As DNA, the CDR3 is TGTGCCAGCACCACGAGGGGCACGAACACTGAAGCTTTCTTT.